This TCR beta chain derives from a study of T cell responses to AZD1222 COVID-19 vaccine. Repertoires were generated with immunoSEQ multiplex PCR, while TCRdb's copy carries only in-frame clones and drops some. The table shows 150,000 to 200,000 clones, with roughly 90% occurring only once. Overall study findings and caveats: Only a handful of individuals given AZD1222 were seropositive at baseline. Dominant at 160-218 and 743-854, vaccine-associated CD4 TCRs also spanned spike. Donors were chiefly white British, with a greater number of females, and clonal diversity was perhaps underestimated. Of spike-specific TCRs, nearly half reportedly target regions left unmutated in variants.

Concerning this clone itself: Antigen: not known.

This CDR3 has 15 amino acids. V was clipped by 3 bases and J by 4 bases; unmatched bases: 10. Germline V CDR1 and CDR2: DFQATT, SNEGSKA (reference sequence). The TCR comes from an adult who received the AZD1222 COVID-19 vaccine. Material: peripheral blood, obtained 28 days after the second AZD1222 dose. The rearrangement uses TRBV20-1 and TRBJ1-1; 8 bases line up with TRBD1. CDR3 nucleotides: TGCAGTGCTAGTCAGGGGGCAGGAGGGGGCACTGAAGCTTTCTTT. Its translation is CSASQGAGGGTEAFF.